The 27 T cell receptor beta chains below were found in one sample sequenced in a study of T cell changes during pregnancy in multiple sclerosis. Method: immunoSEQ multiplex PCR; TCRdb's copy keeps in-frame clones and lacks some. The sample has more than 80,000 clones, more than 90% seen once. This material consisted of peripheral blood, taken in the first trimester of pregnancy. All receptors come from a female donor with multiple sclerosis, enrolled in a pregnancy study.

The V call is TRBV9, the J call TRBJ2-7, with 8 bases identical to TRBD1. CDR1 SGDLS and CDR2 YYNGEE come from the germline V gene. With V trimmed by 3 bases and J by 5 bases, 13 bases remained unmatched. This CDR3 region has 16 residues. This CDR3 is CASSAISGTGVDEQYF. The CDR3 DNA sequence: TGTGCCAGCAGCGCCATATCCGGGACAGGTGTGGACGAGCAGTACTTC.

V gene TRBV5-4 combines with J gene TRBJ2-6; D gene uncertain. The CDR3 spans 19 residues. V was cut by 3 bases and J by 0 bases, with 19 bases left in between. Germline CDR1 and CDR2: SGHNT and YYREEE (reference sequence). The CDR3 sequence is CASSYLIGALYSGANVLTF. In DNA, the CDR3 is TGTGCCAGCAGCTACCTGATTGGAGCCTTGTACTCTGGGGCCAACGTCCTGACTTTC.

The chain couples TRBV29-1 to TRBJ2-1, with 13 bases matching TRBD2. Germline trimming cut 7 bases from V and 6 bases from J; bases unmatched to any gene: 12. This CDR3 contains 16 residues. The germline V gene encodes CDR1 SQVTM and CDR2 ANQGSEA. This CDR3 reads CSGGLAGVGRGNEQFF. The CDR3 DNA is TGCAGCGGTGGACTAGCGGGAGTTGGGCGGGGCAATGAGCAGTTCTTC.

The chain links TRBV6-5 to TRBJ1-5; D remains ambiguous. The ends were cut back, 10 bases at V and 0 bases at J, with 16 bases in the middle. The CDR3 loop spans 15 amino acids. The germline gives CDR1 MNHEY, CDR2 SVGAGI. The CDR3 DNA follows: TGTGCCACCTCGGCAGGAAGGCTTAGCAATCAGCCCCAGCATTTT. Encoded protein: CATSAGRLSNQPQHF.

The V gene is TRBV19, the J gene TRBJ2-1; no reliable D call. The CDR3 is made up of 11 amino acids. Germline V gene lookup returns CDR1 LNHDA and CDR2 SQIVND (reference sequence). V lost 9 bases and J 7 bases, leaving 10 bases between the germline ends. The CDR3 nucleotides read TGTGCCAGCAATTCGAGGAATGAGCAGTTCTTC. It translates to CASNSRNEQFF. Combining the CDR3 with reference TRBV19 and TRBJ2-1 gives the whole variable domain DGGITQSPKYLFRKEGQNVTLSCEQNLNHDAMYWYRQDPGQGLRLIYYSQIVNDFQKGDIAEGYSVSREKKESFPLTVTSAQKNPTAFYLCASNSRNEQFFGPGTRLTVL.

This clone was counted between two and nine times. The chain combines TRBV19 with TRBJ1-2, with D unclear. V dropped 7 bases and J dropped 7 bases, with 13 bases sitting between them. The CDR3 runs 12 residues. The germline CDR1 and CDR2 sequences are LNHDA and SQIVND (reference sequence). In nucleotides, the CDR3 is TGTGCCAGTAAGGAGGGAGCGGTTGGCTACACCTTC. Amino acids: CASKEGAVGYTF.

Details on this clone: Other DNA sequences in this sample translate to the same CDR3. The chain employs TRBV30 and TRBJ2-5; no definite D call. V was pared by 0 bases and J by 5 bases, with 7 bases between. CDR3 length: 12 residues. Germline V CDR1 and CDR2: GTSNPN, SVGIG (reference sequence). In nucleotides, the CDR3 is TGTGCCTGGAGTGTTTCCGGGGAGACCCAGTACTTC. Its protein product is CAWSVSGETQYF.

V gene TRBV2 combines with J gene TRBJ2-1; tentative D call: TRBD1 (6 bases). Germline CDR1 SNHLY, CDR2 FYNNEI. V was shortened by 7 bases and J by 0 bases, with 13 bases between the two germline ends. The CDR3 has 15 amino acids. CDR3 nucleotides: TGTGCCAGCATGACAGGCAGTATCTCCTACAATGAGCAGTTCTTC. Its protein is CASMTGSISYNEQFF.

V is TRBV2 and J is TRBJ2-7; 8 bases line up with TRBD1. The V gene's germline CDR1 is SNHLY and CDR2 FYNNEI. The CDR3 is 15 amino acids. The V and J ends lost 5 bases and 2 bases, in that order; junction bases with no gene match: 8. The CDR3 spells CASSKEGDRTYEQYF. In DNA, the CDR3 is TGTGCCAGCAGTAAAGAAGGGGACAGGACCTACGAGCAGTACTTC.

This clone occurred once. The CDR3: CASSGPAYHDRVYEQYF. The CDR3, as DNA: TGTGCCAGCAGCGGACCCGCCTACCACGACAGGGTCTACGAGCAGTACTTC. J is TRBJ2-7 and V is TRBV9; 7 nucleotides line up with TRBD1. The CDR3 runs to 17 residues. CDR1 and CDR2 from the germline V gene are SGDLS and YYNGEE. V was pared by 3 bases and J by 3 bases, with 15 bases of the junction left unmatched.

The chain carries TRBV6-1 and TRBJ1-4; 7 bases fit TRBD1. Trimming took 6 bases from V and 8 from J; bases not matched to a gene: 0. Germline CDR1 is MNHNS and CDR2 is SASEGT. The CDR3 sequence is 11 residues long. The CDR3 DNA is TGTGCCAGCAGGACAGGGGAAAAACTGTTTTTT. It translates to CASRTGEKLFF.

The rearrangement links TRBV6-1 to TRBJ2-3; 8 bases fit TRBD2. The CDR3 covers 20 residues. Germline V gives CDR1 MNHNS, CDR2 SASEGT. Trimming at V came to 1 base and at J to 0 bases, leaving 15 bases not matched to a gene. The CDR3 loop reads CASSEGIPIEREKSTDTQYF. CDR3 DNA sequence: TGTGCCAGCAGTGAAGGGATACCTATTGAGCGGGAGAAGAGCACAGATACGCAGTATTTT.

The rearrangement uses TRBV5-1 and TRBJ1-1, with D hard to call. The length of the CDR3 is 13 residues. Germline-derived CDR1 and CDR2 are SGHRS and YFSETQ. V lost 0 bases, J lost 4 bases, and 7 bases lay in between. The CDR3 loop reads CASSLDTSTEAFF. In DNA, the CDR3 is TGCGCCAGCAGCTTGGACACTAGCACTGAAGCTTTCTTT.

This sequence joins TRBV30 and TRBJ2-7; 7 bases match TRBD1. Per the germline V gene, CDR1 is GTSNPN and CDR2 is SVGIG (reference sequence). V lost 0 bases, J lost 4 bases, and 6 bases stayed unmatched. There are 14 residues in the CDR3. The CDR3 is CAWSVLGQQYEQYF. The CDR3 region has the DNA TGTGCCTGGAGTGTACTGGGACAGCAGTACGAGCAGTACTTC.

V usage is TRBV27 and J usage is TRBJ1-1; 8 bases are a match to TRBD1. V lost 6 bases to trimming and J lost 5 bases; unmatched junction nucleotides: 14. The CDR3 spans 16 residues. From germline, CDR1 is MNHEY and CDR2 SMNVEV (reference sequence). The CDR3 region is CASSKTGDRFRTEAFF. As DNA, the CDR3 is TGTGCCAGCAGCAAGACAGGGGACAGGTTCCGGACTGAAGCTTTCTTT.

The chain is built from TRBV5-1 and TRBJ2-2, with 9 nucleotides matching TRBD1. The CDR3 has 14 residues. V trimming: 5 bases; J trimming: 5 bases; junction bases outside the gene matches: 4. Germline CDR1 is SGHRS and CDR2 is YFSETQ. The CDR3 DNA is TGCGCCAGCAGTGAGGGACAGGGAACCGGGGAGCTGTTTTTT. This encodes CASSEGQGTGELFF.

The genes are TRBV6-5 and TRBJ2-3; a weak D match, TRBD1 (5 bases). The germline V gene has CDR1 MNHEY and CDR2 SVGAGI. CDR3 length: 15 residues. Trimming left V 2 bases short and J 3 bases short, with 12 bases between. CDR3 protein: CASSYTAGWTDTQYF. The CDR3 coding sequence is TGTGCCAGCAGTTACACGGCAGGGTGGACAGATACGCAGTATTTT.

This rearrangement joins TRBV6-1 to TRBJ1-1; D gene uncertain. V was cut by 10 bases and J by 3 bases, with 18 bases left in between. This CDR3 region has 14 residues. Germline CDR1 and CDR2: MNHNS and SASEGT. The DNA of the CDR3 is TGTGCCACCCCCGGAACGAGGGAGGACACTGAAGCTTTCTTT. Protein sequence: CATPGTREDTEAFF.

This sequence joins TRBV9 and TRBJ2-3; 9 nucleotides agree with TRBD2. J lost 2 bases, V lost 4 bases, and 11 bases had no gene match. This CDR3 has 17 residues. Germline V CDR1 and CDR2: SGDLS, YYNGEE. For the CDR3, the DNA is TGTGCCAGCAGCCGCCTTACTAGCGGGCGACCCACAGATACGCAGTATTTT. This gives the protein CASSRLTSGRPTDTQYF.

V gene TRBV5-1 combines with J gene TRBJ2-3; 8 nucleotides line up with TRBD2. CDR1 is SGHRS, CDR2 YFSETQ, per germline. The CDR3 has 16 residues. The V segment lost 0 bases and the J segment 4 bases; nucleotides outside the gene matches: 7. The CDR3 sequence is CASSLARGAGADTQYF. CDR3 nucleotide sequence: TGCGCCAGCAGCTTGGCCCGGGGAGCGGGAGCAGATACGCAGTATTTT.

This sequence joins TRBV6-5 and TRBJ1-5, with D possibly matching TRBD1 (5 bases). The V end lost 6 bases, the J end lost 5 bases, and 8 bases lay between the germline ends. Germline CDR1 is MNHEY and CDR2 is SVGAGI. This CDR3 spans 12 amino acids. CDR3 in amino acids: CASSFRDQPQHF. CDR3 coding DNA: TGTGCCAGCAGCTTCAGGGATCAGCCCCAGCATTTT.

V usage is TRBV7-9 and J usage is TRBJ1-2, with 8 bases that match TRBD1. This CDR3 region has 13 residues. V was pared by 4 bases and J by 5 bases, with 3 bases of the junction left unmatched. Looked up from germline, CDR1 is SEHNR and CDR2 is FQNEAQ (reference sequence). CDR3 in amino acids: CASSSGQGYGYTF. CDR3 coding DNA: TGTGCCAGCAGCTCAGGACAGGGTTATGGCTACACCTTC.

The V call is TRBV19, the J call TRBJ2-3; 8 nucleotides agree with TRBD1. There are 14 residues in the CDR3. CDR1 is LNHDA and CDR2 is SQIVND in the germline V gene (reference sequence). The V and J ends lost 6 bases and 6 bases, in that order; junction bases with no gene match: 8. The CDR3 DNA is TGTGCCAGTAGAACCGGGACAGGCGAGGATACGCAGTATTTT. It translates to CASRTGTGEDTQYF.

This rearrangement joins TRBV12-5 to TRBJ2-1; TRBD2 matches 13 bases. The CDR3 has 16 amino acids. V lost 1 base, J lost 4 bases, and 1 base stayed unmatched. Germline V gives CDR1 LGHNT, CDR2 FRNRAP. The CDR3 DNA is TGTGCTAGTGGTTTGGGGACTAGCGGGAGTTACAATGAGCAGTTCTTC. Its translation is CASGLGTSGSYNEQFF.

The chain recombines TRBV7-2 with TRBJ2-1; 7 nucleotides line up with TRBD2. V shed 5 bases, J shed 3 bases, and the junction held 7 bases outside the gene matches. CDR1 and CDR2 from the germline V gene are SGHTA and FQGNSA. CDR3 length equals 15 residues. This CDR3 is CASSTTSASYNEQFF. DNA of the CDR3: TGTGCCAGCAGCACAACTAGCGCGAGCTACAATGAGCAGTTCTTC. Filled out from reference TRBV7-2 and TRBJ2-1, the complete variable domain reads GAGVSQSPSNKVTEKGKDVELRCDPISGHTALYWYRQSLGQGLEFLIYFQGNSAPDKSGLPSDRFSAERTGGSVSTLTIQRTQQEDSAVYLCASSTTSASYNEQFFGPGTRLTVL.

The CDR3, as DNA: TGTGCCAGCAAGGGCTCTTCGGGAACCGGGGAGCTGTTTTTT. Translating it yields CASKGSSGTGELFF. The rearrangement links TRBV27 to TRBJ2-2; perhaps TRBD2 as D (5 bases). The ends were cut back, 7 bases at V and 5 bases at J, with 14 bases in the middle. CDR3 length: 14 residues. Germline-derived CDR1 and CDR2 are MNHEY and SMNVEV (reference sequence).

The chain combines TRBV27 with TRBJ2-7; 9 bases line up with TRBD1. V was pared by 1 base and J by 7 bases, with 8 bases of the junction left unmatched. Germline V CDR1 and CDR2: MNHEY, SMNVEV (reference sequence). This CDR3 is built from 15 residues. The CDR3, as DNA: TGTGCCAGCAGTTTATTTGGGACAGGGCTTGGGGAGCAGTACTTC. This encodes CASSLFGTGLGEQYF.